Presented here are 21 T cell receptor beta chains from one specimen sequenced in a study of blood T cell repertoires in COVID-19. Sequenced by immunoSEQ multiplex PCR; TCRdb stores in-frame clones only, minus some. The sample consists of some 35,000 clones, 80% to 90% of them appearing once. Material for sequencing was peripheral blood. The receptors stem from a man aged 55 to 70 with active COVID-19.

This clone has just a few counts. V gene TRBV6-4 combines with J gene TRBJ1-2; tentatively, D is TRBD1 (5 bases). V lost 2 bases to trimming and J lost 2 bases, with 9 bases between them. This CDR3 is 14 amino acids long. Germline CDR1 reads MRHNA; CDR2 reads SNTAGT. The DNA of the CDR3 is TGTGCCAGCAGTGACGACAGCAAGAACTATGGCTACACCTTC. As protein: CASSDDSKNYGYTF.

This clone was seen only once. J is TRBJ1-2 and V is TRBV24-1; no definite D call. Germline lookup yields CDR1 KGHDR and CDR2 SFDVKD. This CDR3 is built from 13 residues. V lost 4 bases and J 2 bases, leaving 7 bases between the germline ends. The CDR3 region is CATSEGRNYGYTF. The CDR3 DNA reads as TGTGCCACCAGTGAAGGCAGGAACTATGGCTACACCTTC.

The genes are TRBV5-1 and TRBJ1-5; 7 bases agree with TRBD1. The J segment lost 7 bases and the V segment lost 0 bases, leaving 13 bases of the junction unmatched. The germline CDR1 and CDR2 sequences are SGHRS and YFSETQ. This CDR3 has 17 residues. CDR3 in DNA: TGCGCCAGCAGCTTGGGCCGAGAGGGGGCGGAATGGCAGCCCCAGCATTTT. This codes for CASSLGREGAEWQPQHF.

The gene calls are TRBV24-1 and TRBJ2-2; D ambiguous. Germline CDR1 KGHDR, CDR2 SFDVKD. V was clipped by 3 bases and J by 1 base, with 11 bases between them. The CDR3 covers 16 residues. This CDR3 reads CATSDRERMNTGELFF. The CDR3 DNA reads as TGTGCCACCAGTGATCGAGAACGTATGAACACCGGGGAGCTGTTTTTT.

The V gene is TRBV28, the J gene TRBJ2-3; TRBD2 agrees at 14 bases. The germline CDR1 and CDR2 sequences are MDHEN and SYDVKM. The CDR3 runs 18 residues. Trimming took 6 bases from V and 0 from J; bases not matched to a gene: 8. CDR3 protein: CASSQGLAGGYSTDTQYF. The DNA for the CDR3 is TGTGCCAGCAGCCAAGGACTAGCGGGAGGATATAGCACAGATACGCAGTATTTT. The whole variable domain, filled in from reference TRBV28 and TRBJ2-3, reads DVKVTQSSRYLVKRTGEKVFLECVQDMDHENMFWYRQDPGLGLRLIYFSYDVKMKEKGDIPEGYSVSREKKERFSLILESASTNQTSMYLCASSQGLAGGYSTDTQYFGPGTRLTVL.

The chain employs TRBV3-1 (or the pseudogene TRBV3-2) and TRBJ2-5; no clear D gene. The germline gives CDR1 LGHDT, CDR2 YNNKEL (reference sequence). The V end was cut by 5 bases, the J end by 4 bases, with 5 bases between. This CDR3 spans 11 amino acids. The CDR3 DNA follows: TGTGCCAGCAGCTATAGAGAGACCCAGTACTTC. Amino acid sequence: CASSYRETQYF.

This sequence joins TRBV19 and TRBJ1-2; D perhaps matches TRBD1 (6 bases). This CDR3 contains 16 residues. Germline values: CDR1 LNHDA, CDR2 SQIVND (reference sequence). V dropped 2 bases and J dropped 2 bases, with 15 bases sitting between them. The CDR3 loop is CASSISPGAINYGYTF. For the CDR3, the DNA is TGTGCCAGTAGTATATCCCCAGGGGCCATAAACTATGGCTACACCTTC. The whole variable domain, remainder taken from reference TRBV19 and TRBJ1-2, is DGGITQSPKYLFRKEGQNVTLSCEQNLNHDAMYWYRQDPGQGLRLIYYSQIVNDFQKGDIAEGYSVSREKKESFPLTVTSAQKNPTAFYLCASSISPGAINYGYTFGSGTRLTVV.

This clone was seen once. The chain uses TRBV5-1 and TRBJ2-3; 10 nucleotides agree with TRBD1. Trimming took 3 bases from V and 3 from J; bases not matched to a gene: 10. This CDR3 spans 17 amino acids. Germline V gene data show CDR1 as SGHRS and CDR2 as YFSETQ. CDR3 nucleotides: TGCGCCAGCAGCTCGGGCCCGACAGGGGGCGCGACAGATACGCAGTATTTT. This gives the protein CASSSGPTGGATDTQYF.

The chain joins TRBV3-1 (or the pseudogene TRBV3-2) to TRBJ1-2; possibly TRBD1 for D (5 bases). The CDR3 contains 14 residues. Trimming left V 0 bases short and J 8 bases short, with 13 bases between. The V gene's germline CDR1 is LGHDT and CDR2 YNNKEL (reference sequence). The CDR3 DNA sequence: TGTGCCAGCAGCCAAGATTGGGGGGGTCGAGGCTACACCTTC. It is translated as CASSQDWGGRGYTF.

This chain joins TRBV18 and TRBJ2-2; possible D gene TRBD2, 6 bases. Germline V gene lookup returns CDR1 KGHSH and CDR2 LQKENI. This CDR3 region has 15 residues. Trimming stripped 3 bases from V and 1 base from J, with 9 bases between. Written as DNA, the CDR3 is TGTGCCAGCTCACCCAGGCGGGAGAACACCGGGGAGCTGTTTTTT. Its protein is CASSPRRENTGELFF.

CDR3 nucleotides: TGTGCCAGTAGTTGGCCAGGGGGTTATCAGCCCCAGCATTTT. It codes for CASSWPGGYQPQHF. The chain combines TRBV19 with TRBJ1-5; TRBD1 matches 7 bases. CDR1 LNHDA and CDR2 SQIVND come from the germline V gene (reference sequence). The CDR3 totals 14 residues. Losses at the gene ends were 5 bases for V and 5 bases for J; bases not matched to a gene: 6. Full variable domain (rest looked up from reference TRBV19 and TRBJ1-5): DGGITQSPKYLFRKEGQNVTLSCEQNLNHDAMYWYRQDPGQGLRLIYYSQIVNDFQKGDIAEGYSVSREKKESFPLTVTSAQKNPTAFYLCASSWPGGYQPQHFGDGTRLSIL.

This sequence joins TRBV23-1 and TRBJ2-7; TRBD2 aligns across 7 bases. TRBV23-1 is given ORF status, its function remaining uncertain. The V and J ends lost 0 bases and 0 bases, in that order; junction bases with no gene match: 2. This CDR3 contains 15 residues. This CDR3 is CASSQSGDYSYEQYF. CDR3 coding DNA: TGCGCCAGCAGTCAATCAGGGGACTACTCCTACGAGCAGTACTTC.

The CDR3 reads CASSIGTPIRTQYF. The DNA for the CDR3 is TGCGCCAGCAGCATAGGGACTCCTATCCGGACCCAGTACTTC. V and J are TRBV5-1 and TRBJ2-5; perhaps TRBD2 as D (6 bases). With 4 bases removed from V and 7 bases from J, the gap between germline ends came to 17 bases. The CDR3 sequence is 14 residues long. The germline gives CDR1 SGHRS, CDR2 YFSETQ.

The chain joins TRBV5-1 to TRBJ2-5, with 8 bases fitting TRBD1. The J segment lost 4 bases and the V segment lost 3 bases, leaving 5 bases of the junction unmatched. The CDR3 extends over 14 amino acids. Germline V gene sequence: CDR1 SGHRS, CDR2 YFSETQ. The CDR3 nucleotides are TGCGCCAGCAGCTCCCAGGGGGCCCGAGAGACCCAGTACTTC. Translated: CASSSQGARETQYF.

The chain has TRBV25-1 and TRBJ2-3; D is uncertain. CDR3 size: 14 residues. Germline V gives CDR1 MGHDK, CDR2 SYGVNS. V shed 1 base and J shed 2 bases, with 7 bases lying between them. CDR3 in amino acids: CASSELGATDTQYF. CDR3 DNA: TGTGCCAGCAGTGAATTGGGCGCCACAGATACGCAGTATTTT. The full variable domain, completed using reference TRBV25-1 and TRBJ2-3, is EADIYQTPRYLVIGTGKKITLECSQTMGHDKMYWYQQDPGMELHLIHYSYGVNSTEKGDLSSESTVSRIRTEHFPLTLESARPSHTSQYLCASSELGATDTQYFGPGTRLTVL.

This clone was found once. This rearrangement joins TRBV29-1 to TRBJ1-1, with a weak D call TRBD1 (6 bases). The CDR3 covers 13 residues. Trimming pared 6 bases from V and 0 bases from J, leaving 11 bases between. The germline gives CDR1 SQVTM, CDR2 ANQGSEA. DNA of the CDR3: TGCAGCGTCCACAGGGACGTGAACACTGAAGCTTTCTTT. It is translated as CSVHRDVNTEAFF.

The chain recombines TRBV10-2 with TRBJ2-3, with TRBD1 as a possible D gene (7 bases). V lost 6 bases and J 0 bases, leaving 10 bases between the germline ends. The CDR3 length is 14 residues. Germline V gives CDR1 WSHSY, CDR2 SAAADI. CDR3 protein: CASSAGQSTDTQYF. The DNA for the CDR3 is TGCGCCAGCAGCGCGGGACAGAGCACAGATACGCAGTATTTT.

For the CDR3, the DNA is TGTGCCAGCAGCTTCTACAGATTTAGCAATCAGCCCCAGCATTTT. It yields the protein CASSFYRFSNQPQHF. V gene TRBV11-3 combines with J gene TRBJ1-5; no reliable D call. Trimming took 3 bases from V and 0 from J, leaving 9 bases between them. The germline V gene has CDR1 SGHNT and CDR2 YENEEA. The length of the CDR3 is 15 residues.

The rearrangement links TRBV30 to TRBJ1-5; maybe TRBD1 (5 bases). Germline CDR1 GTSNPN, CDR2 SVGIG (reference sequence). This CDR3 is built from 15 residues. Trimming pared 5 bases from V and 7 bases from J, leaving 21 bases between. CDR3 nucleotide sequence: TGTGCCTGGGGGGGAACTACGGGAGGGATGCAGCCCCAGCATTTT. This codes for CAWGGTTGGMQPQHF.

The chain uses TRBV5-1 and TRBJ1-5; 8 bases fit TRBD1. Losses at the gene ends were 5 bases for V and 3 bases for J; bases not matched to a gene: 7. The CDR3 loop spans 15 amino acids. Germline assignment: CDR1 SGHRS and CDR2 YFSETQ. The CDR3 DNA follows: TGCGCCAGCAGACAGGACAGGGCCCCCAATCAGCCCCAGCATTTT. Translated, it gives CASRQDRAPNQPQHF.

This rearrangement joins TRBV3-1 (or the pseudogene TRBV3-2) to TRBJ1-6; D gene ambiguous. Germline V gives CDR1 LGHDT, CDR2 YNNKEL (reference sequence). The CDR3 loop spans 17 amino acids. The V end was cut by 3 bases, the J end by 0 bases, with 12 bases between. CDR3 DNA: TGTGCCAGCAGCCAGAAACCGATTAGCTCCTATAATTCACCCCTCCACTTT. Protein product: CASSQKPISSYNSPLHF.